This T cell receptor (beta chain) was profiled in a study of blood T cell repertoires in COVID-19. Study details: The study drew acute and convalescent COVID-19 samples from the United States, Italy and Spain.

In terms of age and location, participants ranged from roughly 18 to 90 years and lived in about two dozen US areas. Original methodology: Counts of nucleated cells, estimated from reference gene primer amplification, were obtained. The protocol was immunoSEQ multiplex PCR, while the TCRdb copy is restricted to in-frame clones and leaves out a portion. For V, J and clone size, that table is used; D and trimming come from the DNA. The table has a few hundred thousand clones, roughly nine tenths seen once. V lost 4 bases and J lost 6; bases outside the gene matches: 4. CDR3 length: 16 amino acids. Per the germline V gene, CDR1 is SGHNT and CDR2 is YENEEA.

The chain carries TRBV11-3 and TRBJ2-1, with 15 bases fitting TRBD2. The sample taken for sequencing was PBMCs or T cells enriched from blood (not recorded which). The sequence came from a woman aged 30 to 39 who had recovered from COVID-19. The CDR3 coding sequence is TGTGCCAGCAGCTACCGGGGACTAGCGGGAGGCAATGAGCAGTTCTTC. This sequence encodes CASSYRGLAGGNEQFF.